Following are 25 T cell receptor beta chains from one sample sequenced in a study of Ad26.COV2.S vaccination and SARS-CoV-2 variants. Repertoires were generated with immunoSEQ multiplex PCR, while TCRdb's copy carries only in-frame clones and drops some. The sample shows 500,000 or so clones, 85% to 90% of them seen only once. Indicated treatment: 15 to 20 received Ad26.COV2.S at low or high dose, single or two shots; a few received placebo; per-sample allocation not given. Sampling was done on day 63 after the first vaccine or placebo injection. Material: peripheral blood, obtained in a trial of Ad26.COV2.S vaccine versus placebo. These receptors originate from a person aged 18 to 59 who received the Ad26.COV2.S COVID-19 vaccine or a placebo.

The V and J genes are TRBV24-1 and TRBJ1-6; D uncertain. Germline lookup yields CDR1 KGHDR and CDR2 SFDVKD. V gave up 4 bases and J gave up 0 bases, with 6 bases separating them. This CDR3 has 15 amino acids. The CDR3 DNA reads as TGTGCCACCAGTGACGGCAGCTCCTATAATTCACCCCTCCACTTT. Protein sequence: CATSDGSSYNSPLHF.

V is TRBV19 and J is TRBJ2-3; the D call may be TRBD1 or TRBD2 (6 bases each). V lost 3 bases to trimming and J lost 5 bases, with 12 bases between them. CDR1 and CDR2 from the germline V gene are LNHDA and SQIVND (reference sequence). The CDR3 runs to 14 residues. CDR3 nucleotide sequence: TGTGCCAGTAGTATTAGGGGGGTGGTAGATACGCAGTATTTT. It codes for CASSIRGVVDTQYF.

V gene TRBV2 combines with J gene TRBJ2-2, with D uncertain. V was pared by 3 bases and J by 0 bases, with 8 bases between. CDR1 and CDR2 (germline): SNHLY, FYNNEI. The CDR3 extends over 15 amino acids. The CDR3 is CASSEWATNTGELFF. DNA of the CDR3: TGTGCCAGCAGTGAGTGGGCGACGAACACCGGGGAGCTGTTTTTT.

The rearrangement joins TRBV28 to TRBJ1-1, with 9 bases lining up with TRBD1. Looked up from germline, CDR1 is MDHEN and CDR2 is SYDVKM. The CDR3 has 18 residues. V shed 5 bases and J 1 base; nucleotides not matched to a gene: 14. The chain's CDR3 is CASSPVTGGTMGNTEAFF. CDR3 DNA sequence: TGTGCCAGCAGTCCAGTGACAGGGGGAACAATGGGGAACACTGAAGCTTTCTTT.

The chain has TRBV12-5 and TRBJ1-1, with a weak D call TRBD1 (5 bases). Germline V lookup: CDR1 LGHNT, CDR2 FRNRAP. V lost 3 bases and J lost 3, with 8 bases in between. This CDR3 region has 13 residues. CDR3 residues: CASGLARDTEAFF. CDR3 bases: TGTGCTAGTGGTTTAGCCAGGGACACTGAAGCTTTCTTT.

The chain joins TRBV11-3 to TRBJ1-2, with TRBD1 identical over 8 bases. This CDR3 has 14 amino acids. Trimming at V came to 5 bases and at J to 6 bases, leaving 8 bases not matched to a gene. The germline V gene has CDR1 SGHNT and CDR2 YENEEA. The chain's CDR3 is CASSKAPDRDGYTF. CDR3 bases: TGTGCCAGCAGCAAAGCCCCGGACAGGGATGGCTACACCTTC.

This rearrangement joins TRBV19 to TRBJ2-1; D is ambiguous. V lost 4 bases and J lost 12, with 10 bases in between. The CDR3 contains 11 residues. Per germline, CDR1 LNHDA and CDR2 SQIVND (reference sequence). The CDR3 nucleotides are TGTGCCAGTAGTAGCGAGAGGAGGCAGTTCTTC. This translates into CASSSERRQFF.

The chain links TRBV7-2 to TRBJ1-4; D may be TRBD1 (6 bases). V lost 6 bases, J lost 4 bases, and 15 bases lay in between. This CDR3 has 15 residues. CDR1 and CDR2 (germline): SGHTA, FQGNSA. Written as DNA, the CDR3 is TGTGCCAGCAGGAAAGTGGGGGCCTTTAATGAAAAACTGTTTTTT. Amino acid sequence: CASRKVGAFNEKLFF.

J is TRBJ2-1 and V is TRBV28; 13 positions agree with TRBD2. The length of the CDR3 is 17 residues. With V trimmed by 5 bases and J by 4 bases, 8 bases remained unmatched. Looked up from germline, CDR1 is MDHEN and CDR2 is SYDVKM. The CDR3 sequence: CASSQYGLAGDYNEQFF. The CDR3 DNA reads as TGTGCCAGCAGTCAATACGGACTAGCGGGGGATTACAATGAGCAGTTCTTC.

V gene TRBV4-3 combines with J gene TRBJ1-6, with 8 nucleotides matching TRBD1. The CDR3 runs to 15 residues. Unmatched junction bases numbered 6, after V lost 1 base and J lost 10 bases. The germline V gene encodes CDR1 LGHNA and CDR2 YSLEER. As DNA, the CDR3 is TGCGCCAGCAGCCAAGCCGGGACAGGTGTGTCACCCCTCCACTTT. Encoded protein: CASSQAGTGVSPLHF.

This clone occurred many times. This chain joins TRBV12-3 or TRBV12-4 and TRBJ2-7, with a weak D call TRBD2 (7 bases). This CDR3 comprises 13 residues. Trimming left V 2 bases short and J 4 bases short, with 9 bases between. The CDR3 protein is CASSLRGGYEQYV. The CDR3 coding sequence is TGTGCCAGCAGTTTAAGGGGGGGATACGAGCAGTACGTC.

This clone showed up just once. This chain connects TRBV6-5 to TRBJ1-2, with unresolved D. V was trimmed by 7 bases and J by 4 bases, leaving 13 bases between them. From germline, CDR1 is MNHEY and CDR2 SVGAGI. The length of the CDR3 is 13 residues. The CDR3 loop is CASNTQAAYGYTF. The CDR3 nucleotides are TGTGCCAGCAACACTCAAGCAGCCTATGGCTACACCTTC.

This sequence joins TRBV25-1 and TRBJ2-1; TRBD1 or TRBD2 may be the D gene (5 bases each). Between the trimmed V and J ends, which lost 3 bases and 4 bases, there was a span of 10 bases. CDR1 is MGHDK, CDR2 SYGVNS, per germline. The CDR3 is 14 amino acids. The CDR3 sequence: CASSEPGPYNEQFF. CDR3 coding DNA: TGTGCCAGCAGTGAGCCGGGACCTTACAATGAGCAGTTCTTC.

In its sample, this clone was seen many times. V usage is TRBV7-6 and J usage is TRBJ1-1; tentative D call: TRBD1 (5 bases). Germline values: CDR1 SGHVS, CDR2 FNYEAQ. This CDR3 is built from 17 residues. V was shortened by 6 bases and J by 1 base, with 21 bases between the two germline ends. CDR3 nucleotide sequence: TGTGCCAGCAGTCCCTTGAGGGGCCGGACGGCGAACACTGAAGCTTTCTTT. It is translated as CASSPLRGRTANTEAFF.

The rearrangement uses TRBV5-1 and TRBJ2-5, with 10 bases lining up with TRBD1. Germline CDR1 is SGHRS and CDR2 is YFSETQ. This CDR3 has 15 amino acids. J gave up 5 bases and V 4 bases, and 8 bases lay outside the gene matches. CDR3 DNA: TGCGCCAGCAGCCGCGGGGACAGGGGATCGGAGACCCAGTACTTC. This gives the protein CASSRGDRGSETQYF.

The rearrangement uses TRBV9 and TRBJ1-4, with D perhaps TRBD1 (5 bases). Trimming pared 0 bases from V and 0 bases from J, leaving 9 bases between. Germline assignment: CDR1 SGDLS and CDR2 YYNGEE. There are 16 residues in the CDR3. The CDR3 sequence is CASSVGPRATNEKLFF. The CDR3 bases are TGTGCCAGCAGCGTAGGCCCCAGGGCAACTAATGAAAAACTGTTTTTT.

The rearrangement uses TRBV18 and TRBJ2-2; D possibly matches TRBD1 or TRBD2 (5 bases each). Germline lookup yields CDR1 KGHSH and CDR2 LQKENI. Trimming removed 5 bases from V and 2 bases from J, with 12 bases in between. This CDR3 has 15 residues. The CDR3 loop reads CASSDRDPNTGELFF. In DNA form, the CDR3 reads TGTGCCAGCTCAGACCGGGACCCCAACACCGGGGAGCTGTTTTTT.

This rearrangement joins TRBV7-2 to TRBJ1-4; tentative D call: TRBD1 (5 bases). The germline V gene has CDR1 SGHTA and CDR2 FQGNSA. CDR3 size: 13 residues. Trimming left V 7 bases short and J 10 bases short, with 16 bases between. The CDR3 sequence: CASTVSGWGKLFF. CDR3 in DNA: TGTGCCAGCACGGTGTCAGGGTGGGGAAAACTGTTTTTT.

The rearrangement uses TRBV19 and TRBJ1-2; TRBD1 aligns across 7 bases. Germline V gene data show CDR1 as LNHDA and CDR2 as SQIVND (reference sequence). J lost 5 bases, V lost 6 bases, and 9 bases had no gene match. The CDR3 length is 14 residues. The CDR3 region is CASSPGQRFYGYTF. For the CDR3, the DNA is TGTGCCAGTAGCCCGGGACAGAGATTTTATGGCTACACCTTC. The entire variable domain, with the rest obtained from reference TRBV19 and TRBJ1-2, is as follows: DGGITQSPKYLFRKEGQNVTLSCEQNLNHDAMYWYRQDPGQGLRLIYYSQIVNDFQKGDIAEGYSVSREKKESFPLTVTSAQKNPTAFYLCASSPGQRFYGYTFGSGTRLTVV.

The V call is TRBV18, the J call TRBJ1-4; TRBD1 might be the D (6 bases). The CDR3 covers 16 residues. Trimming took off 4 bases at V and 0 bases at J, with 12 bases between the two ends. Germline V lookup: CDR1 KGHSH, CDR2 LQKENI. The CDR3 spells CASSLDSHATNEKLFF. The CDR3 DNA sequence: TGTGCCAGCTCACTGGACAGCCATGCAACTAATGAAAAACTGTTTTTT.

The chain employs TRBV29-1 and TRBJ2-1, with D unclear. V lost 5 bases and J 2 bases, leaving 13 bases between the germline ends. Germline-derived CDR1 and CDR2 are SQVTM and ANQGSEA. The CDR3 is made up of 14 amino acids. The CDR3 here is CSVRGFFAYNEQFF. CDR3 nucleotide sequence: TGCAGCGTTAGAGGTTTCTTCGCCTACAATGAGCAGTTCTTC.

The genes are TRBV28 and TRBJ2-4, with 7 bases aligning to TRBD2. Trimming removed 5 bases from V and 0 bases from J; junction bases left unmatched: 10. The CDR3 runs 17 residues. Germline V gene sequence: CDR1 MDHEN, CDR2 SYDVKM. CDR3 in DNA: TGTGCCAGCAGTCCGTCTGGGGAGGGGACAGCCAAAAACATTCAGTACTTC. It is translated as CASSPSGEGTAKNIQYF.

This sequence joins TRBV7-2 and TRBJ2-2; tentatively, D is TRBD2 (5 bases). This CDR3 comprises 14 residues. The germline gives CDR1 SGHTA, CDR2 FQGNSA. With 3 bases removed from V and 7 bases from J, the gap between germline ends came to 12 bases. The CDR3 DNA reads as TGTGCCAGCAGCTTTTACGGGATAGACGGGGAGCTGTTTTTT. Translated, it gives CASSFYGIDGELFF.

The chain carries TRBV5-1 and TRBJ1-4; unclear D gene. Trimming removed 3 bases at V and 3 bases at J, with 12 bases between. CDR1 and CDR2 from the germline V gene are SGHRS and YFSETQ. The CDR3 covers 15 residues. The CDR3 DNA sequence: TGCGCCAGCAGCTACCGTGAAGACCCTAATGAAAAACTGTTTTTT. Translating gives CASSYREDPNEKLFF.

This chain joins TRBV2 and TRBJ1-1, with D unclear. Trimming took 7 bases from V and 1 from J, leaving 4 bases between them. Germline values: CDR1 SNHLY, CDR2 FYNNEI. CDR3 size: 11 residues. This CDR3 reads CASKENTEAFF. The DNA of the CDR3 is TGTGCCAGCAAGGAGAACACTGAAGCTTTCTTT.